Presented here are 13 T cell receptor beta chains from one specimen sequenced in a study of T cells and Merkel cell carcinoma outcomes. The assay was immunoSEQ multiplex PCR, and TCRdb's table has in-frame clones only and misses some. The sample contains some 6,100 clones, approximately 80% of which appear only once. The sequencing input was tumor tissue from Merkel cell carcinoma. Every receptor here comes from a human donor with Merkel cell carcinoma.

The chain carries TRBV19 and TRBJ2-7; D is perhaps TRBD1 (6 bases). In germline, CDR1 is LNHDA, CDR2 SQIVND (reference sequence). The CDR3 has 22 amino acids. Trimming removed 7 bases from V and 3 bases from J, with 40 bases in between. As DNA, the CDR3 is TGTGCCAGTAAATCTCTTTTTGAAAAGGAAGGGCTCTACTTAACAGGGTTCTACGAGCAGTACTTC. This sequence encodes CASKSLFEKEGLYLTGFYEQYF. Combining the CDR3 with reference TRBV19 and TRBJ2-7 gives the whole variable domain DGGITQSPKYLFRKEGQNVTLSCEQNLNHDAMYWYRQDPGQGLRLIYYSQIVNDFQKGDIAEGYSVSREKKESFPLTVTSAQKNPTAFYLCASKSLFEKEGLYLTGFYEQYFGPGTRLTVT.

This rearrangement joins TRBV27 to TRBJ2-7; tentatively, D is TRBD1 (5 bases). Trimming took off 4 bases at V and 3 bases at J, with 13 bases between the two ends. Germline V gene lookup returns CDR1 MNHEY and CDR2 SMNVEV (reference sequence). The CDR3 covers 14 residues. Here the CDR3 DNA reads TGTGCCAGCAGTTACCAGGGAAAGGTCTACGAGCAGTACTTC. It codes for CASSYQGKVYEQYF.

The rearrangement joins TRBV18 to TRBJ1-4, with D maybe TRBD1 (6 bases). V lost 3 bases to trimming and J lost 0 bases, with 26 bases between them. CDR1 and CDR2 from the germline V gene are KGHSH and LQKENI. This CDR3 is built from 21 residues. CDR3 in amino acids: CASSPIEYREEGFATNEKLFF. CDR3 nucleotide sequence: TGTGCCAGCTCACCTATCGAATACAGGGAGGAGGGCTTTGCAACTAATGAAAAACTGTTTTTT.

The chain joins TRBV4-1 to TRBJ2-7, with D possibly being TRBD1 (6 bases). V was clipped by 1 base and J by 7 bases, with 11 bases between them. The CDR3 contains 13 residues. Looked up from germline, CDR1 is MGHRA and CDR2 is YSYEKL. The CDR3 loop is CASSQAWTEEQYF. The DNA for the CDR3 is TGCGCCAGCAGCCAAGCATGGACAGAGGAGCAGTACTTC.

The J gene is TRBJ1-5, the V gene TRBV5-1; D remains ambiguous. Germline V CDR1 and CDR2: SGHRS, YFSETQ. V was trimmed by 7 bases and J by 11 bases, leaving 4 bases between them. This CDR3 is built from 8 residues. The chain's CDR3 is CASVTQHF. CDR3 DNA: TGCGCCAGCGTCACCCAGCATTTT.

V usage is TRBV7-8 and J usage is TRBJ1-2; weak D call: TRBD1 (6 bases). The germline V and J ends were trimmed by 11 bases and 6 bases, with 13 bases remaining between them. This CDR3 spans 11 amino acids. Per germline, CDR1 SGHVS and CDR2 FQNEAQ. CDR3 sequence (DNA): TGTGCCGGGGGGCTAAACGATGGCTACACCTTC. Encoded protein: CAGGLNDGYTF.

This clone appeared once. Different DNA sequences within this sample yield the same CDR3. The CDR3 protein is CASSKSNQETQYF. The CDR3 DNA sequence: TGTGCCAGTAGTAAGAGCAACCAAGAGACCCAGTACTTC. V usage is TRBV19 and J usage is TRBJ2-5; no clear D gene. V was pared by 4 bases and J by 0 bases, with 6 bases between. The CDR3 is 13 amino acids. Germline values: CDR1 LNHDA, CDR2 SQIVND (reference sequence). Together with reference TRBV19 and TRBJ2-5, the CDR3 gives the full variable domain: DGGITQSPKYLFRKEGQNVTLSCEQNLNHDAMYWYRQDPGQGLRLIYYSQIVNDFQKGDIAEGYSVSREKKESFPLTVTSAQKNPTAFYLCASSKSNQETQYFGPGTRLLVL.

The chain employs TRBV28 and TRBJ2-1; D gene uncertain. V was pared by 2 bases and J by 7 bases, with 6 bases between. The CDR3 consists of 12 residues. Germline loops: CDR1 MDHEN, CDR2 SYDVKM. The CDR3 region has the DNA TGTGCCAGCAGTTTACTGGAAAATGAGCAGTTCTTC. This codes for CASSLLENEQFF.

The chain joins TRBV4-1 to TRBJ1-6; TRBD1 matches at 11 bases. V was pared by 5 bases and J by 9 bases, with 3 bases of the junction left unmatched. Germline values: CDR1 MGHRA, CDR2 YSYEKL. This CDR3 has 14 amino acids. The CDR3 loop reads CASSSGTGGSPLHF. The CDR3 DNA reads TGCGCCAGCAGCTCCGGGACAGGGGGTTCACCCCTCCACTTT.

The rearrangement links TRBV19 to TRBJ2-2; D is possibly TRBD1 or TRBD2 (5 bases each). V shed 6 bases and J shed 0 bases, with 20 bases lying between them. The CDR3 extends over 18 amino acids. Germline V gene sequence: CDR1 LNHDA, CDR2 SQIVND (reference sequence). This chain's CDR3 is CASSWASGGQANTGELFF. The CDR3 DNA follows: TGTGCCAGTAGCTGGGCCTCTGGGGGTCAGGCGAACACCGGGGAGCTGTTTTTT.

The chain joins TRBV19 to TRBJ2-2; 8 bases fit TRBD1. V dropped 4 bases and J dropped 4; count of bases not matched to a gene: 8. In germline, CDR1 is LNHDA, CDR2 SQIVND (reference sequence). This CDR3 has 16 residues. The CDR3 nucleotides are TGTGCCAGTAGTACAGGACAGGGTAAAGGCACCGGGGAGCTGTTTTTT. Encoded protein: CASSTGQGKGTGELFF.

This chain connects TRBV30 to TRBJ1-6, with 7 bases identical to TRBD1. V lost 7 bases to trimming and J lost 1 base; unmatched junction nucleotides: 7. The CDR3 length is 15 residues. Germline assignment: CDR1 GTSNPN and CDR2 SVGIG (reference sequence). CDR3 sequence: CASPTGVSYNSPLHF. DNA for the CDR3: TGTGCCTCGCCAACAGGGGTGTCCTATAATTCACCCCTCCACTTT.

The chain combines TRBV27 with TRBJ2-7, with D possibly matching TRBD2 (6 bases). The CDR3 contains 15 residues. Germline V gene lookup returns CDR1 MNHEY and CDR2 SMNVEV (reference sequence). Trimming removed 5 bases at V and 2 bases at J, with 16 bases between. DNA of the CDR3: TGTGCCAGCAGTATTGTAGCGGACTCAGCCTACGAGCAGTACTTC. It specifies CASSIVADSAYEQYF.